Listed here are 13 T cell receptor beta chains from one sample, sequenced in a study of cytomegalovirus exposure and HLA in healthy donors. Primers: 60 Vbeta forward and 13 Jbeta reverse. The assay was immunoSEQ multiplex PCR, and TCRdb's table has in-frame clones only and misses some. The sample has 150,000 or so clones; just under 75% are singletons. The sequenced sample consisted of PBMCs. All receptors derive from a woman between 18 and 29 years old in good health and CMV-seronegative.

The chain employs TRBV5-6 and TRBJ2-3; unclear D gene. Per the germline V gene, CDR1 is SGHDT and CDR2 is YYEEEE. This CDR3 contains 13 residues. The V end was cut by 3 bases, the J end by 4 bases, with 9 bases between. This CDR3 reads CASSSGISDTQYF. The CDR3 coding sequence is TGTGCCAGCAGCTCCGGTATTTCAGATACGCAGTATTTT.

V and J are TRBV12-5 and TRBJ1-2; D remains unclear. There are 12 residues in the CDR3. Germline V lookup: CDR1 LGHNT, CDR2 FRNRAP. Trimming pared 5 bases from V and 6 bases from J, leaving 10 bases between. CDR3 bases: TGTGCTAGTGGTCGGAAGGGAGATGGCTACACCTTC. It codes for CASGRKGDGYTF.

The chain joins TRBV27 to TRBJ1-6; D is perhaps TRBD1 (5 bases). Germline values: CDR1 MNHEY, CDR2 SMNVEV (reference sequence). The CDR3 sequence is 15 residues long. V shed 3 bases and J shed 9 bases, with 15 bases lying between them. The CDR3: CASSFPGTRGSPLHF. As DNA, the CDR3 is TGTGCCAGCAGTTTCCCCGGCACAAGGGGTTCACCCCTCCACTTT.

The rearrangement uses TRBV6-5 and TRBJ2-5; 8 positions match TRBD2. Germline values: CDR1 MNHEY, CDR2 SVGAGI. After removal of 2 bases from V and 5 bases from J, the junction contained 10 bases not matched to a gene. The length of the CDR3 is 16 residues. The CDR3 coding sequence is TGTGCCAGCAGTTACCACTCCGGGACTAGAGGGGAGACCCAGTACTTC. Its protein product is CASSYHSGTRGETQYF.

The CDR3 loop reads CASSLGAGGFEQYF. In nucleotides, the CDR3 is TGTGCCAGCAGCTTGGGGGCAGGGGGCTTCGAGCAGTACTTC. The chain carries TRBV5-4 and TRBJ2-7, with 8 bases fitting TRBD1. The V segment lost 0 bases and the J segment 6 bases; nucleotides outside the gene matches: 5. Germline V CDR1 and CDR2: SGHNT, YYREEE (reference sequence). This CDR3 is built from 14 residues.

The rearrangement links TRBV7-9 to TRBJ1-1; the D is unclear. The CDR3 covers 13 residues. CDR1 SEHNR and CDR2 FQNEAQ come from the germline V gene (reference sequence). V lost 0 bases, J lost 11 bases, and 13 bases lay in between. In DNA, the CDR3 is TGTGCCAGCAGCTTAGCGCTGACTGTAAAGGCTTTCTTT. The encoded protein is CASSLALTVKAFF.

The J gene is TRBJ2-1, the V gene TRBV7-9, with 12 bases aligning to TRBD2. The CDR3 is 19 amino acids. Germline V gene sequence: CDR1 SEHNR, CDR2 FQNEAQ (reference sequence). J gave up 7 bases and V 4 bases, and 17 bases lay outside the gene matches. CDR3 nucleotide sequence: TGTGCCAGCAGCTACCGACCCGGGACTAGCGGGCGTACTAAAAATGAGCAGTTCTTC. Encoded protein: CASSYRPGTSGRTKNEQFF.

The rearrangement uses TRBV7-9 and TRBJ1-2; D remains ambiguous. CDR1 and CDR2 (germline): SEHNR, FQNEAQ (reference sequence). The CDR3 length is 13 residues. V lost 2 bases and J lost 2, with 6 bases in between. The CDR3 protein is CASSLTVNYGYTF. The CDR3 coding sequence is TGTGCCAGCAGCTTAACAGTAAACTATGGCTACACCTTC.

The table lists this clone with a few counts. The genes are TRBV10-3 and TRBJ2-7; 9 bases match TRBD1. Germline V gene sequence: CDR1 ENHRY, CDR2 SYGVKD. V trimming: 10 bases; J trimming: 2 bases; junction bases outside the gene matches: 6. The CDR3 consists of 13 residues. In DNA, the CDR3 is TGTGCCACCCGGACAGGGGAAGCCTACGAGCAGTACGTC. Translating it yields CATRTGEAYEQYV.

CDR3 nucleotide sequence: TGTGCCAGCAGCTTAACAGGGAGGACTAGCGGGACCGGGGAGCTGTTTTTT. Protein product: CASSLTGRTSGTGELFF. The gene calls are TRBV7-3 and TRBJ2-2, with 11 positions matching TRBD2. Germline values: CDR1 SGHTA, CDR2 FQGTGA. V shed 0 bases, J shed 5 bases, and the junction held 5 bases outside the gene matches. This CDR3 region has 17 residues.

V usage is TRBV7-2 and J usage is TRBJ1-3; possibly TRBD1 for D (6 bases). The germline V gene has CDR1 SGHTA and CDR2 FQGNSA. Trimming removed 6 bases at V and 8 bases at J, with 17 bases between. The CDR3 covers 14 residues. The DNA of the CDR3 is TGTGCCAGCAGTGCTCGACAGGTTTTTGACACCATATATTTT. Its protein is CASSARQVFDTIYF.

The V call is TRBV6-1, the J call TRBJ2-5, with 7 bases lining up with TRBD1. The V and J ends lost 7 bases and 13 bases, in that order; junction bases with no gene match: 9. Per germline, CDR1 MNHNS and CDR2 SASEGT. This CDR3 contains 11 residues. The CDR3 DNA reads TGTGCCAGCACCATTACAGGGGCCCGGTACTTC. As protein: CASTITGARYF.

V usage is TRBV21-1 and J usage is TRBJ1-2; TRBD1, the table's D call, was not compared with the DNA. TRBV21-1 is a documented pseudogene. This CDR3 region has 19 residues. The CDR3 spells CASSKKGIGQGGRLGGYTF. The CDR3, as DNA: TGTGCCAGCAGCAAAAAGGGGATAGGACAGGGGGGAAGATTGGGAGGCTACACCTTC.